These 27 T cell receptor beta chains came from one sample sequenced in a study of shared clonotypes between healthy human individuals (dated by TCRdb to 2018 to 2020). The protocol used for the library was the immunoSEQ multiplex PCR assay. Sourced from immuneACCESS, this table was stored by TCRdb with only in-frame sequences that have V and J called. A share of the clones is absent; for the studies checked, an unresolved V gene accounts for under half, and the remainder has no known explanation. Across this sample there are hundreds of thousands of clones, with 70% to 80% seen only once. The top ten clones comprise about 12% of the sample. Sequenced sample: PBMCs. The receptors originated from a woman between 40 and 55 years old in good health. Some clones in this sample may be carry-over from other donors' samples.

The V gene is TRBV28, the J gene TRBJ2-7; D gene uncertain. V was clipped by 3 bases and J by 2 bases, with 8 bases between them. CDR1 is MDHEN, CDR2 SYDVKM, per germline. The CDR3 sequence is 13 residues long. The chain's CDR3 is CASSFPGTYEQYF. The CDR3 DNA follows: TGTGCCAGCAGTTTCCCAGGAACCTACGAGCAGTACTTC.

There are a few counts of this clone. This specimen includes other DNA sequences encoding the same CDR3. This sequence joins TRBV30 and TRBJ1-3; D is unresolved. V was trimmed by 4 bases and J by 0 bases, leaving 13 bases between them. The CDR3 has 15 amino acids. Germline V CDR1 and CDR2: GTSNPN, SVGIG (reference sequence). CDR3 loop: CAWTLGQVSGNTIYF. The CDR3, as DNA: TGTGCCTGGACCCTCGGGCAGGTCTCTGGAAACACCATATATTTT.

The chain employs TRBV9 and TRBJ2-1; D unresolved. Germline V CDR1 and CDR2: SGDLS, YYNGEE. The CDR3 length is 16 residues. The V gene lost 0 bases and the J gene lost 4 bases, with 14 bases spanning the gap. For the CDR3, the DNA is TGTGCCAGCAGCGTAGGCGGATCGGGTCGTTACAATGAGCAGTTCTTC. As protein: CASSVGGSGRYNEQFF.

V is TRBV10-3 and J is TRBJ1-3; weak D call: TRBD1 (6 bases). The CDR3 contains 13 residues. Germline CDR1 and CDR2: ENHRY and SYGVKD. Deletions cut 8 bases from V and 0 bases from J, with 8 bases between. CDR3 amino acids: CAISDSSGNTIYF. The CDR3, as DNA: TGTGCCATCTCGGACAGCTCTGGAAACACCATATATTTT.

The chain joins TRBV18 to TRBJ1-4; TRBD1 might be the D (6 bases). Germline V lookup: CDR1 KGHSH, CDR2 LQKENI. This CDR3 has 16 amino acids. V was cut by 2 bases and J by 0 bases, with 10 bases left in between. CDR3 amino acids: CASSPRQATTNEKLFF. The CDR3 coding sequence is TGTGCCAGCTCACCAAGACAGGCTACAACTAATGAAAAACTGTTTTTT.

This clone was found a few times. As DNA, the CDR3 is TGTGCCAGCAGCCAAGAATGGACTAGTACAGACGAGCAGTACTTC. This sequence encodes CASSQEWTSTDEQYF. The chain couples TRBV4-2 to TRBJ2-7, with 7 positions matching TRBD2. CDR3 length: 15 residues. Unmatched junction bases numbered 7, after V lost 0 bases and J lost 5 bases. Germline V gives CDR1 LGHNA, CDR2 YNFKEQ.

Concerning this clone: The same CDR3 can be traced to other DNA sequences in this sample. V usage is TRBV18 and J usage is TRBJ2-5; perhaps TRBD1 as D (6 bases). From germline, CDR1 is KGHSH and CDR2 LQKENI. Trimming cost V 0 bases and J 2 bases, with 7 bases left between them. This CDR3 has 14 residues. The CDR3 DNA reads TGTGCCAGCTCACCACCGGGACAACAAGAGACCCAGTACTTC. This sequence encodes CASSPPGQQETQYF.

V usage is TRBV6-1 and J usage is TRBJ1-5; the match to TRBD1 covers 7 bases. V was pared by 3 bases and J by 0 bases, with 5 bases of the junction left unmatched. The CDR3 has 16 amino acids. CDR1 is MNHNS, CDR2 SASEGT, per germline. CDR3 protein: CASSDRTGYSNQPQHF. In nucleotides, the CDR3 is TGTGCCAGCAGTGACAGGACAGGATATAGCAATCAGCCCCAGCATTTT.

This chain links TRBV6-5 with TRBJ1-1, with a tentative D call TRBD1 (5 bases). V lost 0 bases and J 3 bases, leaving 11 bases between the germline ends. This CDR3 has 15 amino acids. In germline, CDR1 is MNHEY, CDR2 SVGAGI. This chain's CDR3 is CASSYSRRGDTEAFF. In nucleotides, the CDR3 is TGTGCCAGCAGTTACTCGAGGAGGGGCGACACTGAAGCTTTCTTT.

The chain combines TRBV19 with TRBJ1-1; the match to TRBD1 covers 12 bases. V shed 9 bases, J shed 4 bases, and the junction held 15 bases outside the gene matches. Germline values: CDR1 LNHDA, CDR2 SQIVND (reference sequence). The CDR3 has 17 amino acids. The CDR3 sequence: CASQRGPGQGASTEAFF. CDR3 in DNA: TGTGCCAGCCAGAGGGGGCCGGGACAGGGGGCATCCACTGAAGCTTTCTTT.

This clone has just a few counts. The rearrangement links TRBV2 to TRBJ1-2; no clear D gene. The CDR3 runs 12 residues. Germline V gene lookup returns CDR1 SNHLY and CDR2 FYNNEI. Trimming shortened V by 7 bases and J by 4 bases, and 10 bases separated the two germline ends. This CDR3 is CASKEQSYGYTF. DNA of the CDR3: TGTGCCAGCAAGGAACAAAGCTATGGCTACACCTTC.

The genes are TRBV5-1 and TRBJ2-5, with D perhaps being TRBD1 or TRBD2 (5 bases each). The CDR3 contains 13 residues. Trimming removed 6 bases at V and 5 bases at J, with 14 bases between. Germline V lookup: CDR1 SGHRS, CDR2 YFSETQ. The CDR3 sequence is CASTGTPGETQYF. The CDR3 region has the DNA TGCGCCAGCACGGGGACCCCGGGCGAGACCCAGTACTTC.

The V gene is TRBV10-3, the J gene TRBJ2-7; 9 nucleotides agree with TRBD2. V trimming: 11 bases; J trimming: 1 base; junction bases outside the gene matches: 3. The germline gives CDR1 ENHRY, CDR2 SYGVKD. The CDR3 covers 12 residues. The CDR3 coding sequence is TGTGCCGCGACTAGCGGTTCCTACGAGCAGTACTTC. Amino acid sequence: CAATSGSYEQYF.

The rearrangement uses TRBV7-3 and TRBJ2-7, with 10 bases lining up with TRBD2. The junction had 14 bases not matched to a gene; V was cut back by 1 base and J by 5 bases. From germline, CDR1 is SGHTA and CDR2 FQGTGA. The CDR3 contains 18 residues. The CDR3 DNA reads TGTGCCAGCAGCTTAAGAAGCCCCCGGTTAGCGGGAGGTAACGAGCAGTACTTC. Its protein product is CASSLRSPRLAGGNEQYF.

CDR3 nucleotide sequence: TGTGCCAGCAGTTCGACTGATGGGCTTTACAATGAGCAGTTCTTC. Translation: CASSSTDGLYNEQFF. V is TRBV27 and J is TRBJ2-1; D is undetermined. CDR3 length: 15 amino acids. Germline CDR1 MNHEY, CDR2 SMNVEV (reference sequence). Trimming removed 4 bases at V and 4 bases at J, with 14 bases between.

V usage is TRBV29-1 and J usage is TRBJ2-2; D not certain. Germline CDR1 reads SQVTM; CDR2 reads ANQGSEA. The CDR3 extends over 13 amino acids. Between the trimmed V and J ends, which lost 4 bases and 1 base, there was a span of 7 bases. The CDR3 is CSVGSVNTGELFF. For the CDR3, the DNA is TGCAGCGTTGGGTCAGTGAACACCGGGGAGCTGTTTTTT.

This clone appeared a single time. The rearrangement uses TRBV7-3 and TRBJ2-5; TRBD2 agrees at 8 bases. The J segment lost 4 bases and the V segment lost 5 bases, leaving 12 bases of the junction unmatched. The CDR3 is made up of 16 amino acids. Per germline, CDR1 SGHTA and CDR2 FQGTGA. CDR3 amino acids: CASSQEGAGAAETQYF. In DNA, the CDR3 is TGTGCCAGCAGCCAAGAGGGAGCGGGAGCGGCAGAGACCCAGTACTTC.

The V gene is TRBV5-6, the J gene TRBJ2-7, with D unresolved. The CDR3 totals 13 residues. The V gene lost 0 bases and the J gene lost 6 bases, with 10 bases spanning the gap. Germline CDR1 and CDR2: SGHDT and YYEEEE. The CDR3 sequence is CASSLAIWSEQYF. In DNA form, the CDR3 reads TGTGCCAGCAGCTTGGCCATTTGGAGCGAGCAGTACTTC.

The CDR3 loop reads CASSYDPRGRNSPLHF. The CDR3 DNA reads as TGTGCCAGCAGTTACGACCCGCGGGGGCGGAATTCACCCCTCCACTTT. This chain connects TRBV6-5 to TRBJ1-6, with TRBD1 as a possible D gene (6 bases). Germline V gene lookup returns CDR1 MNHEY and CDR2 SVGAGI. CDR3 length: 16 amino acids. V lost 2 bases and J 7 bases, leaving 15 bases between the germline ends.

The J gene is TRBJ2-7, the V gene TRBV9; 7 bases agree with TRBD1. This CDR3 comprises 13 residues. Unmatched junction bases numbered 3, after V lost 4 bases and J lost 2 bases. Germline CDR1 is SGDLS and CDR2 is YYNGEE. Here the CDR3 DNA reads TGTGCCAGCAGCCTAGGGACAGCCTACGAGCAGTACTTC. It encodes CASSLGTAYEQYF.

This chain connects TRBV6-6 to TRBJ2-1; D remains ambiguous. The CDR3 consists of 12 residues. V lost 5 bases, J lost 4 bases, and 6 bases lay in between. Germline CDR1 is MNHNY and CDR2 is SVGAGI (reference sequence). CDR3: CASSGPYNEQFF. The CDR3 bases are TGTGCCAGCAGTGGGCCTTACAATGAGCAGTTCTTC.

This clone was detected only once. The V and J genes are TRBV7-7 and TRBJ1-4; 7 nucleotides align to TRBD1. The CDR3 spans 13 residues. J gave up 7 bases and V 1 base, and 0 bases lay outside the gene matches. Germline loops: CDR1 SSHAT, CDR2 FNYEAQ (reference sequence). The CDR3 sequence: CASSLDRGEKLFF. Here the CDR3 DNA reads TGTGCCAGCAGCTTAGACAGGGGTGAAAAACTGTTTTTT.

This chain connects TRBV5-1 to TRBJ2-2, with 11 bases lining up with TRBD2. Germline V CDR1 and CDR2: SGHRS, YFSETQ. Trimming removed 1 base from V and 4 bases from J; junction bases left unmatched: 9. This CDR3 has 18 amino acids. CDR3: CASSLPRVAGGGTGELFF. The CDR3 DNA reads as TGCGCCAGCAGCTTGCCTCGCGTAGCGGGAGGGGGCACCGGGGAGCTGTTTTTT.

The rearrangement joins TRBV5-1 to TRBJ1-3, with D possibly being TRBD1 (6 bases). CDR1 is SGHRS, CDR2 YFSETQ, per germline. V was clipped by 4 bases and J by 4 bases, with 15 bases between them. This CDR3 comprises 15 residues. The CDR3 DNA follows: TGCGCCAGCAGCGCTCAGGGGAATTTCGGAAACACCATATATTTT. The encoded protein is CASSAQGNFGNTIYF.

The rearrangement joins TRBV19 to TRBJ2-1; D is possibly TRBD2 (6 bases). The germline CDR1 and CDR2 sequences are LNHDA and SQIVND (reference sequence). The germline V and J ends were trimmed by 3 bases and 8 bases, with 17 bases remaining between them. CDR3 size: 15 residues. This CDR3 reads CASSMAGRAGDEQFF. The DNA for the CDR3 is TGTGCCAGTAGTATGGCGGGACGCGCTGGGGATGAGCAGTTCTTC.

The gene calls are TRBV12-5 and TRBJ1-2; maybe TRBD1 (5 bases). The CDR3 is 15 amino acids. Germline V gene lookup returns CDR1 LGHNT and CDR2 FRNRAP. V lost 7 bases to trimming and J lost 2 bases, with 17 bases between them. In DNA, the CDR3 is TGTGCTAGTGACCGTCCCAGGGACTCAAACTATGGCTACACCTTC. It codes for CASDRPRDSNYGYTF.

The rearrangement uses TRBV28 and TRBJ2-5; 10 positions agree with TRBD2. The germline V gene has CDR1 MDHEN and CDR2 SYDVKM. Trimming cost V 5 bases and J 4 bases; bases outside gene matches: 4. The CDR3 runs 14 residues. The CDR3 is CASSPAGGLETQYF. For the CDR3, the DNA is TGTGCCAGCAGTCCAGCGGGAGGGCTAGAGACCCAGTACTTC.